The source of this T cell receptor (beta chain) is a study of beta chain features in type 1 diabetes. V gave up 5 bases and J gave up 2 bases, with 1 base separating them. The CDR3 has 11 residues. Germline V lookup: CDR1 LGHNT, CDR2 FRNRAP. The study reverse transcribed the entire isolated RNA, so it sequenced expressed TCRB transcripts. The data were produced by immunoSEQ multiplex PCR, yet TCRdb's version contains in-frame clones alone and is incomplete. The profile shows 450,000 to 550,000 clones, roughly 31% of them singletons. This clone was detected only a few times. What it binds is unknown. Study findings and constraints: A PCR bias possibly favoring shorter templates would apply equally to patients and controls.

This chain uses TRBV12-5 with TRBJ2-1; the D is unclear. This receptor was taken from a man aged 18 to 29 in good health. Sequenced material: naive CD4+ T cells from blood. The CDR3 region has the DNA TGTGCTAGTGGTACCTACAATGAGCAGTTCTTC. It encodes CASGTYNEQFF.